Presented here are 18 T cell receptor beta chains from one specimen sequenced in a study of blood T cell repertoires in COVID-19. TCRdb's table, derived via immunoSEQ multiplex PCR, lists solely in-frame clones and lacks some. The table shows over 300,000 clones, with around 83% occurring only once. The sequencing sample was made of peripheral blood. The receptor source for this set is a woman between 50 and 59 years old with acute or convalescent COVID-19.

This chain joins TRBV7-2 and TRBJ1-2; 8 bases are a match to TRBD1. V lost 3 bases and J lost 5; bases outside the gene matches: 8. Per germline, CDR1 SGHTA and CDR2 FQGNSA. CDR3 length equals 15 residues. The CDR3 loop reads CASSLVDRVAYGYTF. In DNA, the CDR3 is TGTGCCAGCAGCTTGGTGGACAGGGTCGCGTATGGCTACACCTTC.

The V call is TRBV7-8, the J call TRBJ1-2; 11 nucleotides align to TRBD1. The ends lost 3 bases at V and 6 bases at J; junction bases unmatched: 3. The CDR3 is 14 residues long. Germline CDR1 SGHVS, CDR2 FQNEAQ. DNA for the CDR3: TGTGCCAGCAGCTTCGGGACAGGGGGAGATGGCTACACCTTC. Translation: CASSFGTGGDGYTF.

The chain employs TRBV27 and TRBJ1-2; 8 bases match TRBD1. V dropped 3 bases and J dropped 4; count of bases not matched to a gene: 10. The CDR3 is made up of 16 amino acids. Per the germline V gene, CDR1 is MNHEY and CDR2 is SMNVEV (reference sequence). The CDR3 DNA reads as TGTGCCAGCAGTTTTTCCCAGGGGGCAAGTACCTATGGCTACACCTTC. Its protein product is CASSFSQGASTYGYTF.

The gene calls are TRBV19 and TRBJ1-1, with D possibly matching TRBD1 (5 bases). Germline CDR1 is LNHDA and CDR2 is SQIVND (reference sequence). V lost 6 bases and J lost 0, with 17 bases in between. The CDR3 runs 16 residues. Here the CDR3 reads CASRIQETYMNTEAFF. The CDR3 bases are TGTGCCAGTAGGATACAGGAAACCTACATGAACACTGAAGCTTTCTTT.

The chain carries TRBV4-1 and TRBJ2-5; 13 bases are a match to TRBD2. Trimming took 4 bases from V and 5 from J; bases not matched to a gene: 7. The CDR3 has 16 residues. Germline V lookup: CDR1 MGHRA, CDR2 YSYEKL. CDR3 protein: CASSRTSGGASETQYF. CDR3 coding DNA: TGCGCCAGCAGCCGCACTAGCGGGGGGGCGTCGGAGACCCAGTACTTC.

This chain uses TRBV28 with TRBJ2-1; 12 bases are a match to TRBD1. With 5 bases clipped from V and 8 bases from J, the junction kept 7 bases outside the gene matches. From germline, CDR1 is MDHEN and CDR2 SYDVKM. CDR3 size: 15 residues. The CDR3 bases are TGTGCCAGCAGTCTGGGACAGGGGGCGTGGGATGAGCAGTTCTTC. Its translation is CASSLGQGAWDEQFF.

The gene calls are TRBV10-3 and TRBJ2-7; 7 bases are shared with TRBD1. Germline V gene sequence: CDR1 ENHRY, CDR2 SYGVKD. V shed 4 bases and J 5 bases; nucleotides not matched to a gene: 5. The CDR3 length is 13 residues. The CDR3 DNA reads as TGTGCCATCAGTGGGAACAGGGGAAACGAGCAGTACGTC. This sequence encodes CAISGNRGNEQYV.

The chain couples TRBV5-6 to TRBJ1-2; D perhaps matches TRBD1 (6 bases). Trimming stripped 6 bases from V and 4 bases from J, with 10 bases between. CDR1 and CDR2 (germline): SGHDT, YYEEEE. The CDR3 runs to 12 residues. The CDR3 DNA sequence: TGTGCCAGCAACCGGGGGGCCTATGGCTACACCTTC. This translates into CASNRGAYGYTF.

The chain is built from TRBV24-1 and TRBJ2-3; TRBD2 might be the D (6 bases). V lost 3 bases and J 6 bases, leaving 9 bases between the germline ends. Germline CDR1 KGHDR, CDR2 SFDVKD. The CDR3 is 13 amino acids. This CDR3 is CATSDLREDTQYF. In nucleotides, the CDR3 is TGTGCCACCAGTGATCTACGGGAGGATACGCAGTATTTT.

This sequence joins TRBV21-1 and TRBJ2-1; no DNA check was done on the table's D call, TRBD1. TRBV21-1 is described as a pseudogene. The CDR3 contains 14 residues. The CDR3 here is CASSDRETYNEQFF. DNA for the CDR3: TGTGCCAGCAGCGACAGGGAGACCTACAATGAGCAGTTCTTC.

The chain combines TRBV24-1 with TRBJ1-1, with D maybe TRBD1 (6 bases). The V end was cut by 2 bases, the J end by 11 bases, with 17 bases between. CDR1 KGHDR and CDR2 SFDVKD come from the germline V gene. The CDR3 has 14 residues. CDR3 loop: CATSDSAVDRGAFF. The CDR3 nucleotides are TGTGCCACCAGTGATTCAGCAGTGGACAGAGGGGCTTTCTTT.

V is TRBV2 and J is TRBJ1-1; the D gene is possibly TRBD1 (5 bases). The CDR3 is 14 amino acids. The germline V gene has CDR1 SNHLY and CDR2 FYNNEI. V dropped 5 bases and J dropped 1 base, with 11 bases sitting between them. The DNA for the CDR3 is TGTGCCAGCAGTCCCCTTAGGGGGAACACTGAAGCTTTCTTT. Amino acids: CASSPLRGNTEAFF. The full variable domain, with the rest looked up from reference TRBV2 and TRBJ1-1, is EPEVTQTPSHQVTQMGQEVILRCVPISNHLYFYWYRQILGQKVEFLVSFYNNEISEKSEIFDDQFSVERPDGSNFTLKIRSTKLEDSAMYFCASSPLRGNTEAFFGQGTRLTVV.

This clone was detected once. This chain connects TRBV6-2 or TRBV6-3 to TRBJ2-3, with D possibly TRBD2 on 6 matching bases. Trimming cost V 4 bases and J 0 bases, with 11 bases left between them. The CDR3 covers 15 residues. Germline V gene lookup returns CDR1 MNHEY and CDR2 SVGEGT. The CDR3 protein is CASSSQGLSTDTQYF. The CDR3 DNA reads TGTGCCAGCAGTTCCCAGGGACTTAGCACAGATACGCAGTATTTT.

The rearrangement uses TRBV27 and TRBJ1-2, with D possibly TRBD1 on 6 matching bases. The CDR3 runs 14 residues. With 5 bases removed from V and 2 bases from J, the gap between germline ends came to 12 bases. The germline CDR1 and CDR2 sequences are MNHEY and SMNVEV (reference sequence). The CDR3 sequence is CASSRIGQNYGYTF. Written as DNA, the CDR3 is TGTGCCAGCAGTAGGATTGGACAGAACTATGGCTACACCTTC.

V gene TRBV5-1 combines with J gene TRBJ2-7; tentative D call: TRBD2 (5 bases). Germline CDR1 reads SGHRS; CDR2 reads YFSETQ. The CDR3 consists of 13 residues. Trimming took off 4 bases at V and 2 bases at J, with 10 bases between the two ends. CDR3 sequence reads: CASSVDGTYEQYF. CDR3 coding DNA: TGCGCCAGCAGCGTGGACGGGACCTACGAGCAGTACTTC. The full variable domain, with the rest looked up from reference TRBV5-1 and TRBJ2-7, is KAGVTQTPRYLIKTRGQQVTLSCSPISGHRSVSWYQQTPGQGLQFLFEYFSETQRNKGNFPGRFSGRQFSNSRSEMNVSTLELGDSALYLCASSVDGTYEQYFGPGTRLTVT.

V usage is TRBV2 and J usage is TRBJ2-5, with D tentatively TRBD1 (6 bases). Trimming took off 4 bases at V and 1 base at J, with 7 bases between the two ends. Germline V gives CDR1 SNHLY, CDR2 FYNNEI. The CDR3 runs to 13 residues. The CDR3 sequence is CASSGTAQETQYF. DNA of the CDR3: TGTGCCAGCAGTGGGACAGCCCAAGAGACCCAGTACTTC.

The chain is built from TRBV29-1 and TRBJ2-7, with 8 bases that match TRBD2. Losses at the gene ends were 6 bases for V and 7 bases for J; bases not matched to a gene: 11. The CDR3 has 13 residues. CDR1 is SQVTM and CDR2 is ANQGSEA in the germline V gene. CDR3 sequence (DNA): TGCAGCGTCGACGCAGGACTAGCCGGAGAGCAGTACGTC. Its translation is CSVDAGLAGEQYV.

The V gene is TRBV10-3, the J gene TRBJ2-2; D is unclear. V was shortened by 4 bases and J by 0 bases, with 6 bases between the two germline ends. The CDR3 sequence is 14 residues long. Germline lookup yields CDR1 ENHRY and CDR2 SYGVKD. Written as DNA, the CDR3 is TGTGCCATCAGTGGTACAGCGAACACCGGGGAGCTGTTTTTT. Translation gives CAISGTANTGELFF.